Detailed here is one T cell receptor beta chain. The source of the sample is a study of blood T cell repertoires in COVID-19. Study in general: From the United States, Italy and Spain came samples of acute and convalescent COVID-19.

Germline assignment: CDR1 LGHDT and CDR2 YNNKEL (reference sequence). The CDR3 is 18 amino acids. The V and J ends lost 3 bases and 2 bases respectively, with 22 bases between them. Methods used by the authors: Reference gene primer amplification in the assay estimated nucleated cell counts. Only in-frame clones appear in the TCRdb table, and some are missing; sequencing was by immunoSEQ multiplex PCR. That table gives V, J and clone size, and the DNA gave D and trimming. The sample yields roughly 240,000 clones, around nine tenths seen once. Sequencing used peripheral blood. This chain joins TRBV3-1 (or the pseudogene TRBV3-2) and TRBJ1-2; D remains ambiguous. This TCR came from a woman aged 60-75 years who had recovered from COVID-19. As DNA, the CDR3 is TGTGCCAGCAGCCAGTCGAGCGGGAATCAAGGGCCCAACTATGGCTACACCTTC. Translating it yields CASSQSSGNQGPNYGYTF.